Given below is one T cell receptor beta chain in context. The data were obtained in a study of regulatory T cells in long-lasting Graves disease. CDR1 is LGHDT, CDR2 YNNKEL, per germline (reference sequence). V was shortened by 9 bases and J by 0 bases, with 12 bases between the two germline ends. There are 14 residues in the CDR3. Time point given: newly diagnosed GD, antithyroid drugs for less than 3 months. Generation of the TCR library employed RNA extracted from PBMCs. Libraries of TCR beta came from iRepertoire HTBI primers plus Arm-PCR of CDR3 regions. One entry per CDR3 protein results from TCRdb running MiXCR on the multiplex PCR reads. The sample records 300,000 to 400,000 distinct CDR3 sequences, 16% being singletons. The data also belong to a second study, concerning T cells in Graves' hyperthyroidism and ophthalmopathy. That publication notes: HTBI primers were employed in a first-round RT-PCR of the TCR CDR3.

This TCR came from a man between 40 and 49 years old with Graves disease. Sequencing was performed on peripheral blood mononuclear cells (PBMCs), taken at new diagnosis, from a patient treated with antithyroid drugs. The chain carries TRBV3-1 and TRBJ1-3; maybe TRBD1 (5 bases). CDR3 DNA: TGTGCCAGTCAAGACAGACCCTCTGGAAACACCATATATTTT. Its translation: CASQDRPSGNTIYF.